One TCR beta chain is described in this entry. The sample comes from a study of blood T cell repertoires in COVID-19. Data came from immunoSEQ multiplex PCR; TCRdb stores just in-frame clones and leaves some out. This sample carries under 350,000 clones, approximately 91% of them seen once, and the ten largest clones take less than 2%. The sequencing sample was made of PBMCs or T cells enriched from blood (not recorded which). This clonotype was sampled from a woman aged 40 to 55 who had recovered from COVID-19.

In DNA form, the CDR3 reads TGTGCCAGCTCACCACCGGTGGAAGCTAGAGGCTACACCTTC. It translates to CASSPPVEARGYTF. This chain uses TRBV18 with TRBJ1-2; D is undetermined. V lost 0 bases, J lost 8 bases, and 13 bases lay in between. This CDR3 is built from 14 residues. Per the germline V gene, CDR1 is KGHSH and CDR2 is LQKENI.